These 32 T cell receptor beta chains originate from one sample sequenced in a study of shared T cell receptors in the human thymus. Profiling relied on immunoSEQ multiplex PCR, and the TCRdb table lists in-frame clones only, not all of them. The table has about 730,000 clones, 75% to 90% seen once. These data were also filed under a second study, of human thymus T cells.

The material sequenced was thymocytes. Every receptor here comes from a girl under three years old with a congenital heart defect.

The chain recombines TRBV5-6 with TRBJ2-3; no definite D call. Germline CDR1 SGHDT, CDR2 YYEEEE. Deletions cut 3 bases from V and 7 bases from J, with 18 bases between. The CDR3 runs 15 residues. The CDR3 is CASSSPGRRNNTQYF. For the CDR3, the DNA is TGTGCCAGCAGCTCACCCGGCAGGCGCAACAATACGCAGTATTTT.

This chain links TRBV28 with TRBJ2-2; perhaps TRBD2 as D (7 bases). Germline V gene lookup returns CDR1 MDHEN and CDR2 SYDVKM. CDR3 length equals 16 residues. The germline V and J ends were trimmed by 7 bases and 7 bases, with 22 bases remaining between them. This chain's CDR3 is CASTGGGPGADGELFF. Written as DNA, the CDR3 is TGTGCCAGCACTGGGGGGGGGCCCGGTGCGGACGGGGAGCTGTTTTTT.

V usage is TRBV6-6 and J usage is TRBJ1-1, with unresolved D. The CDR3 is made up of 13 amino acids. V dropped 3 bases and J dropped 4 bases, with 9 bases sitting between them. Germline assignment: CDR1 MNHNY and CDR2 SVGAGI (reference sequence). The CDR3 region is CASSYLPSTEAFF. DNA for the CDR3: TGTGCCAGCAGTTATCTCCCGAGCACTGAAGCTTTCTTT.

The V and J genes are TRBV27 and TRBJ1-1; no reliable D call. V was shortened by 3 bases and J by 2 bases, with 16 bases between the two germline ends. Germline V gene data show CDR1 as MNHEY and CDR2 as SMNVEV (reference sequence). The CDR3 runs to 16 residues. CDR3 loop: CASSFKLRKHNTEAFF. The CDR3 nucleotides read TGTGCCAGCAGTTTCAAATTGCGGAAACACAACACTGAAGCTTTCTTT.

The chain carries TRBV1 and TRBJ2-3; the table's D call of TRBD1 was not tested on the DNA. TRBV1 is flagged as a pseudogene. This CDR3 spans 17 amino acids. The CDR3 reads CTSSLDEGPRGTDTQYF. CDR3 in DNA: TGCACCAGCAGCCTAGACGAGGGGCCCAGGGGTACAGATACGCAGTATTTT.

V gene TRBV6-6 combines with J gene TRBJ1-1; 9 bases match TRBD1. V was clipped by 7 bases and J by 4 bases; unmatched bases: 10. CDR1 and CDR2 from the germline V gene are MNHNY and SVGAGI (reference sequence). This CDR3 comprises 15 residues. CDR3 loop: CASTTGQGRGTEAFF. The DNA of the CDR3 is TGTGCCAGCACCACGGGACAGGGCCGAGGCACTGAAGCTTTCTTT.

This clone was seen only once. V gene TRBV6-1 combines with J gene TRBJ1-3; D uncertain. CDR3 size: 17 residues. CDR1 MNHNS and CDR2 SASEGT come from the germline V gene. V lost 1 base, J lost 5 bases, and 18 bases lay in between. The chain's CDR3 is CASSEGEGRWGRNTIYF. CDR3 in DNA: TGTGCCAGCAGTGAAGGTGAGGGAAGGTGGGGAAGAAACACCATATATTTT.

The CDR3 is CASTGHNEKLFF. DNA for the CDR3: TGTGCCAGCACAGGACATAATGAAAAACTGTTTTTT. This chain links TRBV7-9 with TRBJ1-4; D might be TRBD1 (5 bases). The V end was cut by 7 bases, the J end by 4 bases, with 7 bases between. Per germline, CDR1 SEHNR and CDR2 FQNEAQ (reference sequence). CDR3 size: 12 residues.

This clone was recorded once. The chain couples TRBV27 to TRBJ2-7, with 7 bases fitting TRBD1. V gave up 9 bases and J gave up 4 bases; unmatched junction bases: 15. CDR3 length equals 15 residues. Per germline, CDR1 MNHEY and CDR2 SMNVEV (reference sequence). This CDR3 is CASTKGAGQSYEQYF. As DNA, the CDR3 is TGTGCCAGTACAAAGGGGGCAGGGCAAAGTTACGAGCAGTACTTC.

CDR3 sequence: CASSLGLAMAGELFF. The DNA of the CDR3 is TGTGCCAGCAGCTTGGGGCTAGCGATGGCCGGGGAGCTGTTTTTT. The chain is built from TRBV5-4 and TRBJ2-2; perhaps TRBD2 as D (6 bases). Trimming shortened V by 0 bases and J by 6 bases, and 12 bases separated the two germline ends. The CDR3 loop spans 15 amino acids. Germline CDR1 and CDR2: SGHNT and YYREEE (reference sequence). Filled out from reference TRBV5-4 and TRBJ2-2, the complete variable domain reads ETGVTQSPTHLIKTRGQQVTLRCSSQSGHNTVSWYQQALGQGPQFIFQYYREEENGRGNFPPRFSGLQFPNYSSELNVNALELDDSALYLCASSLGLAMAGELFFGEGSRLTVL.

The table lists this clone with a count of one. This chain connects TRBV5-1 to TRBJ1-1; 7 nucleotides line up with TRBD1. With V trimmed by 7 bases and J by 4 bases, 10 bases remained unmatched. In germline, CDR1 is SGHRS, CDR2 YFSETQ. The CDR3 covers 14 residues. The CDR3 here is CASGAGGQSTEAFF. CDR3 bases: TGCGCCAGCGGAGCAGGGGGACAGAGCACTGAAGCTTTCTTT.

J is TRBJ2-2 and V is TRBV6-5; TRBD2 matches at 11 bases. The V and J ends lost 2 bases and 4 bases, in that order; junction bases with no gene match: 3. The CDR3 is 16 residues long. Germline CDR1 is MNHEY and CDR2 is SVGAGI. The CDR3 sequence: CASSYGLAGGTGELFF. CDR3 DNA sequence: TGTGCCAGCAGTTACGGCCTAGCGGGGGGCACCGGGGAGCTGTTTTTT.

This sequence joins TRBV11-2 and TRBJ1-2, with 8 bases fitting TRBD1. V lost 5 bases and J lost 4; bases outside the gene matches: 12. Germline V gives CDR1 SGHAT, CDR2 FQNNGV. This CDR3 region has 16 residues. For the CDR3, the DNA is TGTGCCAGCAGCCCCCCCAGACAGGGGTGGGGCTATGGCTACACCTTC. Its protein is CASSPPRQGWGYGYTF.

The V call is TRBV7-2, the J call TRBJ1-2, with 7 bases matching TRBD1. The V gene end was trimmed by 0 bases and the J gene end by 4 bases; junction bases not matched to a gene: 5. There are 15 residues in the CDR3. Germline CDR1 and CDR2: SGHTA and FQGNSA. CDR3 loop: CASSLAHGQVYGYTF. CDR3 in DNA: TGTGCCAGCAGCTTAGCGCACGGACAGGTCTATGGCTACACCTTC.

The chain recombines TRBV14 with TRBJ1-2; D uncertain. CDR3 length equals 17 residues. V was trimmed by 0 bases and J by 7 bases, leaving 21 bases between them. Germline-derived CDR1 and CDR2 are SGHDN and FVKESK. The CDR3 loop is CASSQESGKEVLFGYTF. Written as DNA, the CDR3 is TGTGCCAGCAGCCAAGAATCTGGCAAGGAGGTACTATTTGGCTACACCTTC.

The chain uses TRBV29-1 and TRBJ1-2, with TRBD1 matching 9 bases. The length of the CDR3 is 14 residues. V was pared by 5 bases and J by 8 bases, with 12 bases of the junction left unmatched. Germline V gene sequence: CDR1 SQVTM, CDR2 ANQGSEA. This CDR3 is CSVHPRGQGSGYTF. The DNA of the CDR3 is TGCAGCGTTCACCCCAGGGGACAGGGAAGCGGCTACACCTTC.

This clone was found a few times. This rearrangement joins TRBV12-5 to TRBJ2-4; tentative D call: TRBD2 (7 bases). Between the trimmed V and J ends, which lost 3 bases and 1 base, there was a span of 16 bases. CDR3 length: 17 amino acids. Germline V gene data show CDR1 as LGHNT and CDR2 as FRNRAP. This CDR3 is CASGFSGGESAKNIQYF. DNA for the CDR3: TGTGCTAGTGGTTTTTCGGGGGGCGAATCGGCCAAAAACATTCAGTACTTC.

The CDR3: CASSQDGGPGLVTSYEQYF. In DNA form, the CDR3 reads TGTGCCAGCAGCCAAGATGGGGGACCGGGACTAGTCACCTCCTACGAGCAGTACTTC. The chain uses TRBV4-2 and TRBJ2-7, with 8 bases matching TRBD2. V lost 0 bases, J lost 0 bases, and 13 bases stayed unmatched. Per the germline V gene, CDR1 is LGHNA and CDR2 is YNFKEQ. The CDR3 consists of 19 residues.

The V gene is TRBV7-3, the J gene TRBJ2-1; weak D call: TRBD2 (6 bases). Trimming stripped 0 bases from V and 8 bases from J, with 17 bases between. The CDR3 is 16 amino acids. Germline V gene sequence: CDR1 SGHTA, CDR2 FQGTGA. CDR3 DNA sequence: TGTGCCAGCAGCTTAACGAGGGTGGAGGGTTGGGATGAGCAGTTCTTC. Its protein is CASSLTRVEGWDEQFF.

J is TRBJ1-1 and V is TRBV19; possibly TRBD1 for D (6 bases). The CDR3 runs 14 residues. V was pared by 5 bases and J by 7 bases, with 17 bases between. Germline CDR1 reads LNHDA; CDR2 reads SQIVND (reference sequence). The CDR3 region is CASSEGAGGGEAFF. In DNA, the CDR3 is TGTGCCAGTAGTGAGGGCGCGGGGGGCGGTGAAGCTTTCTTT.

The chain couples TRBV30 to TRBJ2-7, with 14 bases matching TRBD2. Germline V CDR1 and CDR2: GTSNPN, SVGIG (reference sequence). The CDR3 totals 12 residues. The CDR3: CAGTSGGYEQYF. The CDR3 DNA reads TGTGCGGGGACTAGCGGGGGATACGAGCAGTACTTC.

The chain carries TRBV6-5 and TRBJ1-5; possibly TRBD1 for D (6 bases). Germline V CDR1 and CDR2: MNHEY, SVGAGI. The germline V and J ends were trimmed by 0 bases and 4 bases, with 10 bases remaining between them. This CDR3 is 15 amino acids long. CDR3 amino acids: CASSYSSGANQPQHF. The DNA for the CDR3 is TGTGCCAGCAGTTACTCTTCAGGGGCGAATCAGCCCCAGCATTTT.

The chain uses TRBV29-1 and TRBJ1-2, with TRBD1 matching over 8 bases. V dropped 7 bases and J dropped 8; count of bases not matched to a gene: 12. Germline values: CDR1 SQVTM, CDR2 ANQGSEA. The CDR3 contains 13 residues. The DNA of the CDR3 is TGCAGCGCCGTGACAGGGGCAAGTATGGGCTACACCTTC. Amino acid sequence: CSAVTGASMGYTF.

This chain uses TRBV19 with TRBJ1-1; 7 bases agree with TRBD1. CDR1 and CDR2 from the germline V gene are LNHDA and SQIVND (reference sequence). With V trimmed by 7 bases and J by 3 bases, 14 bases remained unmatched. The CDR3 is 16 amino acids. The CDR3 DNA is TGTGCCAGTAAGGGGGCTTCGGGGACGGGTGACACTGAAGCTTTCTTT. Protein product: CASKGASGTGDTEAFF.

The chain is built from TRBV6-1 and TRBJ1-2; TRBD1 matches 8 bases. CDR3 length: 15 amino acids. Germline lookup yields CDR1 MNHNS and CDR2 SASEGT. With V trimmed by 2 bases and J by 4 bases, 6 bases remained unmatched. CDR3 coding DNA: TGTGCCAGCAGTGAATTGGGACAGGCCAGCTATGGCTACACCTTC. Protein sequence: CASSELGQASYGYTF.

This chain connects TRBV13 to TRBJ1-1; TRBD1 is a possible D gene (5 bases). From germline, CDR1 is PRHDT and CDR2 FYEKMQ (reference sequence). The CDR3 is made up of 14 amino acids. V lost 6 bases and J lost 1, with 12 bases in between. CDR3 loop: CASRTPDKNTEAFF. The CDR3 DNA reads TGTGCCAGCAGGACCCCGGACAAGAACACTGAAGCTTTCTTT.

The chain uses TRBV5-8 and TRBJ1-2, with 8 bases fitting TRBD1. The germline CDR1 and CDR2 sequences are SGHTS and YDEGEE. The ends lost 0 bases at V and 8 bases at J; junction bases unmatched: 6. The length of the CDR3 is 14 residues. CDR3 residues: CASSLDRGFDGYTF. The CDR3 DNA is TGTGCCAGCAGCTTGGACAGGGGGTTCGACGGCTACACCTTC.

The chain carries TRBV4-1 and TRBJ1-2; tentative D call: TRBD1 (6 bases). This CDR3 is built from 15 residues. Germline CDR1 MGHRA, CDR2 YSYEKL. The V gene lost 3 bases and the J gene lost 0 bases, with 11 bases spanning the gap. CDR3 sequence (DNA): TGCGCCAGCAGCCAGGAGCCAGGGGCTAACTATGGCTACACCTTC. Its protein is CASSQEPGANYGYTF.

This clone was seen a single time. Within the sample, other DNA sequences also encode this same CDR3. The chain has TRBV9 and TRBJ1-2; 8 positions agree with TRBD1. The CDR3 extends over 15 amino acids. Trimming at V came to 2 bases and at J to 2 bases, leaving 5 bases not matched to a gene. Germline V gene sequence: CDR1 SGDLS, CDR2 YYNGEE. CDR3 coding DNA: TGTGCCAGCAGCGTCGGGGACAGGATAAACTATGGCTACACCTTC. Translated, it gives CASSVGDRINYGYTF.

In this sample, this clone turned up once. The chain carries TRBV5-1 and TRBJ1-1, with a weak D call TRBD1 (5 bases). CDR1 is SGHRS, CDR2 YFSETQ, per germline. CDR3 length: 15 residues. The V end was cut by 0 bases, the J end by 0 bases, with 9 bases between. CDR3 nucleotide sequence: TGCGCCAGCAGCTTGGAAGCAGGGTTGAACACTGAAGCTTTCTTT. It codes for CASSLEAGLNTEAFF. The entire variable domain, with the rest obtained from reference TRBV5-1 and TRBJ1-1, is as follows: KAGVTQTPRYLIKTRGQQVTLSCSPISGHRSVSWYQQTPGQGLQFLFEYFSETQRNKGNFPGRFSGRQFSNSRSEMNVSTLELGDSALYLCASSLEAGLNTEAFFGQGTRLTVV.

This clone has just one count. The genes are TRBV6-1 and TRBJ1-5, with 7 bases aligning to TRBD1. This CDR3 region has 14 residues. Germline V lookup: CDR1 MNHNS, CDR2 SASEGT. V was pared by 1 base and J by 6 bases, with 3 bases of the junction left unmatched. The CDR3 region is CASSEEGASQPQHF. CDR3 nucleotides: TGTGCCAGCAGTGAAGAGGGGGCGAGTCAGCCCCAGCATTTT.

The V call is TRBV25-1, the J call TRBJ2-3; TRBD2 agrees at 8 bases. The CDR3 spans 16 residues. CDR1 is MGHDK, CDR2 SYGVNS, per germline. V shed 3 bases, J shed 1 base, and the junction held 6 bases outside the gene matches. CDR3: CASSERTSRRTDTQYF. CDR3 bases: TGTGCCAGCAGTGAGAGGACTAGCAGGCGCACAGATACGCAGTATTTT.